These 23 T cell receptor beta chains were sequenced from one sample in a study of monozygotic twins with inflammatory bowel disease. TCRdb reworked the 5' RACE reads into one entry per CDR3 protein, no DNA. The table counts some 90,000 distinct CDR3 sequences; approximately 7% lies in the top ten. Sample: blood. The source is a human donor with ulcerative colitis or Crohn's disease, or a healthy co-twin of an affected twin (not recorded which).

The J gene is TRBJ2-1, the V gene TRBV5-4; TCRdb calls TRBD2, which cannot be checked without DNA. This CDR3 comprises 16 residues. Germline assignment: CDR1 SGHNT and CDR2 YYREEE (reference sequence). This chain's CDR3 is CASSQFLTSGYNEQFF.

The rearrangement joins TRBV27 to TRBJ2-2. The CDR3 covers 13 residues. CDR1 MNHEY and CDR2 SMNVEV come from the germline V gene (reference sequence). The CDR3 reads CASSFGVTGELFF.

This chain joins TRBV20-1 and TRBJ1-1; with no DNA, the TCRdb D assignment of TRBD1 cannot be verified. CDR1 is DFQATT and CDR2 is SNEGSKA in the germline V gene (reference sequence). The CDR3 contains 14 residues. CDR3 loop: CSAPQWVGNTEAFF.

V usage is TRBV12-3 or TRBV12-4 and J usage is TRBJ1-1; TCRdb proposes TRBD1, but this gene call is untestable without DNA. CDR3 size: 13 residues. The CDR3 protein is CASILRGTPEAFF.

This chain connects TRBV27 to TRBJ2-7; with no DNA, the TCRdb D assignment of TRBD2 cannot be verified. This CDR3 is 15 amino acids long. CDR1 is MNHEY, CDR2 SMNVEV, per germline (reference sequence). CDR3 region: CASRLAGARSYEQYF.

This chain connects TRBV14 to TRBJ1-2. The CDR3 is 16 amino acids. CDR1 SGHDN and CDR2 FVKESK come from the germline V gene. CDR3 in amino acids: CASSQVRTSSNYGYTF.

The chain carries TRBV5-4 and TRBJ2-3; without DNA, the TCRdb call of TRBD1 cannot be checked. The CDR3 is 15 residues long. Germline CDR1 reads SGHNT; CDR2 reads YYREEE (reference sequence). The CDR3 sequence is CASIKDRGGADTQYF. Using reference TRBV5-4 and TRBJ2-3 for the parts outside the CDR3, the full variable domain is ETGVTQSPTHLIKTRGQQVTLRCSSQSGHNTVSWYQQALGQGPQFIFQYYREEENGRGNFPPRFSGLQFPNYSSELNVNALELDDSALYLCASIKDRGGADTQYFGPGTRLTVL.

The rearrangement joins TRBV20-1 to TRBJ2-5; the D call of TRBD2 rests on TCRdb alone, since no DNA is present to check it. The V gene's germline CDR1 is DFQATT and CDR2 SNEGSKA (reference sequence). CDR3 length: 13 amino acids. CDR3 in amino acids: CSAGLAGIATQYF.

V gene TRBV7-2 combines with J gene TRBJ2-7; TCRdb picks TRBD1, but there is no DNA to check that call. The CDR3 loop spans 14 amino acids. Looked up from germline, CDR1 is SGHTA and CDR2 is FQGNSA. The CDR3: CASSAWTERYEQYF.

The rearrangement uses TRBV7-2 and TRBJ1-5; TCRdb's D call of TRBD1 is untestable without DNA. Germline V gives CDR1 SGHTA, CDR2 FQGNSA. The CDR3 is 15 residues long. The CDR3 here is CASSLGRQVNQPQHF.

The rearrangement uses TRBV7-2 and TRBJ1-2; the D gene TCRdb calls, TRBD1, cannot be checked with no DNA. This CDR3 spans 14 amino acids. Germline V gene sequence: CDR1 SGHTA, CDR2 FQGNSA. The CDR3 region is CASSTRTGNYGYTF.

This rearrangement joins TRBV6-1 to TRBJ2-7; TCRdb proposes TRBD2, but this gene call is untestable without DNA. Germline assignment: CDR1 MNHNS and CDR2 SASEGT. The CDR3 is 13 residues long. CDR3 in amino acids: CASSSGGSYEQYF.

The rearrangement joins TRBV6-1 to TRBJ1-4; absent DNA, TCRdb's TRBD1 call cannot be checked. The CDR3 totals 14 residues. Germline CDR1 MNHNS, CDR2 SASEGT. The CDR3 loop reads CASSPGTVYKKLFF.

The chain employs TRBV7-8 and TRBJ2-3; TCRdb gives TRBD1 as the D gene, but with no DNA this cannot be confirmed. The germline gives CDR1 SGHVS, CDR2 FQNEAQ. The CDR3 is made up of 15 amino acids. CDR3 sequence reads: CASSPGTGATDTQYF.

The chain combines TRBV28 with TRBJ1-1; TCRdb proposes TRBD1, but this gene call is untestable without DNA. The CDR3 has 16 amino acids. The V gene's germline CDR1 is MDHEN and CDR2 SYDVKM. The CDR3 sequence: CASSSKVGTVSTEAFF. The full variable domain, with the rest looked up from reference TRBV28 and TRBJ1-1, is DVKVTQSSRYLVKRTGEKVFLECVQDMDHENMFWYRQDPGLGLRLIYFSYDVKMKEKGDIPEGYSVSREKKERFSLILESASTNQTSMYLCASSSKVGTVSTEAFFGQGTRLTVV.

The chain uses TRBV5-1 and TRBJ2-3. This CDR3 comprises 13 residues. Germline values: CDR1 SGHRS, CDR2 YFSETQ. This chain's CDR3 is CASSLVPTDTQYF.

The V call is TRBV7-8, the J call TRBJ1-5; TCRdb outputs TRBD1, but without DNA this stays unchecked. This CDR3 region has 16 residues. Germline CDR1 and CDR2: SGHVS and FQNEAQ. The CDR3 loop reads CASSLGPGTTPQPQHF.

This chain uses TRBV15 with TRBJ1-2. The length of the CDR3 is 11 residues. Germline V gene sequence: CDR1 LNHNV, CDR2 YYDKDF (reference sequence). Here the CDR3 reads CATSKLGGYTF.

The CDR3 reads CASSPRGQGNDEQYF. The chain combines TRBV7-9 with TRBJ2-7; without DNA, the TCRdb call of TRBD1 cannot be checked. There are 15 residues in the CDR3. In germline, CDR1 is SEHNR, CDR2 FQNEAQ (reference sequence).

The rearrangement links TRBV3-1 to TRBJ2-7; the D call of TRBD1 rests on TCRdb alone, since no DNA is present to check it. The length of the CDR3 is 14 residues. Germline loops: CDR1 LGHDT, CDR2 YNNKEL (reference sequence). CDR3 protein: CASRAGQSSYEQYF.

V usage is TRBV20-1 and J usage is TRBJ2-2. From germline, CDR1 is DFQATT and CDR2 SNEGSKA (reference sequence). This CDR3 contains 14 residues. The CDR3 sequence is CSARDDANTGELFF.

The chain combines TRBV11-2 with TRBJ2-7; TCRdb lists TRBD1, though no DNA is available to test this call. The CDR3 covers 14 residues. From germline, CDR1 is SGHAT and CDR2 FQNNGV. CDR3: CASSFRDGGYEQYF.

The V call is TRBV10-3, the J call TRBJ2-1; TCRdb's D gene call, TRBD1, goes unchecked for lack of DNA. The CDR3 length is 15 residues. Per germline, CDR1 ENHRY and CDR2 SYGVKD. This CDR3 reads CAISVGQNSYNEQFF.